The 19 T cell receptor beta chains listed next were all sequenced from one sample in a study of molecular identifiers for immune sequencing clone quantification. In TCRdb, the PCR reads were re-called with MiXCR into one record per CDR3 protein. The sample has hundreds of thousands of distinct CDR3 sequences, nearly 20% seen once. The sequencing input was naive CD8+ T cells from blood, with Jurkat cell RNA spiked in. As for subset: FACS-sorted CD8+CD4-CCR7+CD45RA+ naive T cells. The receptors were gathered from a human donor in good health. Some libraries in this study had Jurkat cell RNA spiked in.

As to this clonotype: Being one base from a much bigger clone, this may be a read error. The V call is TRBV14, the J call TRBJ2-7; D remains ambiguous. The germline V gene encodes CDR1 SGHDN and CDR2 FVKESK. The CDR3 is 13 residues long. The V and J ends lost 2 bases and 4 bases respectively, with 9 bases between them. CDR3 coding DNA: TGTGCCAGCAGCCAAATCGCCTGTTACGAGCAGTACTTC. It translates to CASSQIACYEQYF.

Concerning this clonotype itself: A much larger clonotype is one base distant, so this may be a read error. The chain carries TRBV6-6 and TRBJ2-5, with D possibly matching TRBD2 (5 bases). Germline V CDR1 and CDR2: MNHNY, SVGAGI (reference sequence). V shed 5 bases and J shed 9 bases, with 13 bases lying between them. The CDR3 length is 12 residues. The CDR3 DNA follows: TGTGCCAGCAGTGCCTTATTGGAGGCCCAGTACTTC. Its translation: CASSALLEAQYF.

This clonotype was detected only once. The junction does not match germline at one end; this may be a read error. J is TRBJ2-7 and V is TRBV27, with D tentatively TRBD2 (5 bases). This CDR3 spans 16 amino acids. Per the germline V gene, CDR1 is MNHEY and CDR2 is SMNVEV (reference sequence). CDR3 in amino acids: CASPMARIEGDYEHYF. The CDR3 nucleotides are TGTGCCAGTCCAATGGCTCGAATCGAGGGCGACTACGAGCACTACTTC.

This clonotype was seen repeatedly, ten times or more. This rearrangement joins TRBV30 to TRBJ2-7; D is undetermined. This CDR3 region has 13 residues. Germline values: CDR1 GTSNPN, CDR2 SVGIG (reference sequence). Trimming took off 0 bases at V and 1 base at J, with 7 bases between the two ends. Here the CDR3 reads CAWSVSWSYEQYF. The CDR3 nucleotides are TGTGCCTGGAGTGTATCGTGGTCCTACGAGCAGTACTTC. The variable domain in full, completed from reference TRBV30 and TRBJ2-7, reads SQTIHQWPATLVQPVGSPLSLECTVEGTSNPNLYWYRQAAGRGLQLLFYSVGIGQISSEVPQNLSASRPQDRQFILSSKKLLLSDSGFYLCAWSVSWSYEQYFGPGTRLTVT.

The sample holds one count of this clonotype. This chain joins TRBV19 and TRBJ2-1; D possibly corresponds to TRBD2 (5 bases). The CDR3 covers 14 residues. Germline V gene data show CDR1 as LNHDA and CDR2 as SQIVND (reference sequence). V lost 7 bases to trimming and J lost 7 bases, with 17 bases between them. The CDR3 here is CASNVLATRNEQFF. The CDR3 DNA reads as TGTGCCAGTAATGTTTTAGCGACCCGAAATGAGCAGTTCTTC.

About this clonotype itself: A much more abundant neighbour one base away suggests this may be a read error. The chain uses TRBV5-1 and TRBJ2-3; D possibly corresponds to TRBD2 (5 bases). CDR3 length: 17 residues. V was trimmed by 7 bases and J by 2 bases, leaving 23 bases between them. The germline V gene encodes CDR1 SGHRS and CDR2 YFSETQ. CDR3 region: CASGSWGAEETTDTQYF. The CDR3 nucleotides are TGCGCCAGCGGATCGTGGGGAGCGGAGGAGACCACAGATACGCAGTATTTT.

The rearrangement uses TRBV6-2 or TRBV6-3 and TRBJ1-1, with 8 bases lining up with TRBD1. Germline V gives CDR1 MNHEY, CDR2 SVGEGT. With 4 bases clipped from V and 3 bases from J, the junction kept 4 bases outside the gene matches. The CDR3 loop spans 14 amino acids. DNA for the CDR3: TGTGCCAGCAGTTTGGACAGGGCCTACACTGAAGCTTTCTTT. It translates to CASSLDRAYTEAFF.

With regard to this clonotype: One end of the junction varies from germline; a read error may be responsible. The J gene is TRBJ2-3, the V gene TRBV7-9, with D unclear. The CDR3 extends over 12 amino acids. Germline lookup yields CDR1 SEHNR and CDR2 FQNEAQ (reference sequence). The CDR3 sequence is CASSLAGDTRYF. The CDR3 DNA reads TGTGCCAGCAGCTTAGCGGGTGATACGCGGTATTTT.

The sample holds many counts of this clonotype. The chain uses TRBV14 and TRBJ1-2; D not resolved. Germline V gene data show CDR1 as SGHDN and CDR2 as FVKESK. The CDR3 is made up of 13 amino acids. Trimming removed 0 bases at V and 4 bases at J, with 6 bases between. CDR3 sequence (DNA): TGTGCCAGCAGCCAAGATCACCCCTATGGCTACACCTTC. This encodes CASSQDHPYGYTF.

The sample holds many counts of this clonotype. The chain has TRBV30 and TRBJ1-5; D is unclear. V gave up 0 bases and J gave up 2 bases, with 11 bases separating them. This CDR3 region has 15 residues. Germline V CDR1 and CDR2: GTSNPN, SVGIG (reference sequence). The CDR3 DNA reads as TGTGCCTGGAGTGTTCTGGGGTCAGGCAATCAGCCCCAGCATTTT. This encodes CAWSVLGSGNQPQHF.

This clonotype was seen at least ten times. The chain uses TRBV27 and TRBJ2-3, with 8 bases lining up with TRBD2. V was clipped by 5 bases and J by 0 bases; unmatched bases: 7. CDR3 length: 16 residues. CDR1 is MNHEY, CDR2 SMNVEV, per germline (reference sequence). CDR3 loop: CASSIGAGASTDTQYF. The CDR3 region has the DNA TGTGCCAGCAGTATAGGAGCGGGGGCCAGCACAGATACGCAGTATTTT.

This clonotype has at least ten counts. The chain combines TRBV5-1 with TRBJ2-7, with TRBD2 matching over 7 bases. This CDR3 contains 17 residues. Per the germline V gene, CDR1 is SGHRS and CDR2 is YFSETQ. Trimming took 5 bases from V and 3 from J; bases not matched to a gene: 17. The CDR3 is CASSPYGASRGDYEQYF. The CDR3 coding sequence is TGCGCCAGCAGTCCTTATGGGGCCTCCCGGGGGGACTACGAGCAGTACTTC.

This clonotype was counted ten times or more. The rearrangement joins TRBV7-9 to TRBJ1-1; 8 bases are shared with TRBD1. CDR3 length equals 14 residues. Trimming at V came to 5 bases and at J to 5 bases, leaving 7 bases not matched to a gene. The germline V gene encodes CDR1 SEHNR and CDR2 FQNEAQ (reference sequence). The DNA of the CDR3 is TGTGCCAGCAGCGGCAGACAGGGGTTAACTGAAGCTTTCTTT. Its protein product is CASSGRQGLTEAFF. The complete variable domain, with remaining parts taken from reference TRBV7-9 and TRBJ1-1, reads DTGVSQNPRHKITKRGQNVTFRCDPISEHNRLYWYRQTLGQGPEFLTYFQNEAQLEKSRLLSDRFSAERPKGSFSTLEIQRTEQGDSAMYLCASSGRQGLTEAFFGQGTRLTVV.

At least ten counts were recorded for this clonotype. V usage is TRBV5-1 and J usage is TRBJ2-7; 7 bases are shared with TRBD1. V shed 5 bases, J shed 1 base, and the junction held 6 bases outside the gene matches. CDR3 size: 14 residues. Germline V lookup: CDR1 SGHRS, CDR2 YFSETQ. The CDR3 region is CASSDTGQSYEQYF. As DNA, the CDR3 is TGCGCCAGCAGTGACACGGGACAGTCCTACGAGCAGTACTTC.

The chain employs TRBV19 and TRBJ2-3; maybe TRBD2 (7 bases). The CDR3 spans 14 residues. V lost 5 bases and J 6 bases, leaving 15 bases between the germline ends. Germline V gives CDR1 LNHDA, CDR2 SQIVND (reference sequence). The DNA of the CDR3 is TGTGCCAGTAGTCCCGGCGGGGGCATGGATACGCAGTATTTT. Protein: CASSPGGGMDTQYF.

This clonotype came up many times. The chain recombines TRBV15 with TRBJ1-2; D might be TRBD1 (5 bases). This CDR3 comprises 15 residues. Germline lookup yields CDR1 LNHNV and CDR2 YYDKDF (reference sequence). With 5 bases removed from V and 6 bases from J, the gap between germline ends came to 19 bases. CDR3 bases: TGTGCCACCAGCGTACGGGTGGGGGAGAAGGATGGCTACACCTTC. Protein: CATSVRVGEKDGYTF.

This clonotype was observed many times. This chain joins TRBV12-3 or TRBV12-4 and TRBJ2-4; D might be TRBD2 (5 bases). V lost 9 bases and J 2 bases, leaving 11 bases between the germline ends. The length of the CDR3 is 13 residues. The CDR3: CASGGGSKNIQYF. The CDR3 DNA is TGTGCCAGTGGAGGCGGGTCCAAAAACATTCAGTACTTC.

About this clonotype: This may come from a read error, since a much larger clone is one base off. V usage is TRBV29-1 and J usage is TRBJ1-4; D call uncertain. V lost 0 bases and J lost 10, with 9 bases in between. The germline CDR1 and CDR2 sequences are SQVTM and ANQGSEA. The length of the CDR3 is 12 residues. CDR3 bases: TGCAGCGTTGAAGAGGATGGGAGAAAACTGTTTTTT. It translates to CSVEEDGRKLFF.

Notes on this clonotype: Just one base apart from a much larger clone, this may be a read error. The chain recombines TRBV20-1 with TRBJ2-7; 12 bases match TRBD2. Losses at the gene ends were 5 bases for V and 4 bases for J; bases not matched to a gene: 6. The CDR3 has 14 residues. Germline-derived CDR1 and CDR2 are DFQATT and SNEGSKA (reference sequence). The CDR3 DNA reads TGCAGTGCTGGTGAACTAGCGGGGGGATACGAGCAGTACTTC. It encodes CSAGELAGGYEQYF.